The 4 T cell receptor beta chains given below trace back to one sample, sequenced in a study of blood T cell repertoires in COVID-19. Sequenced by immunoSEQ multiplex PCR; TCRdb stores in-frame clones only, minus some. Altogether a few hundred thousand clones are present, around 83% being singletons, with the ten largest covering about 6.2%. The sequencing input was PBMCs or T cells enriched from blood (not recorded which). The receptors were sampled from a woman in her fifties or sixties who had been exposed to COVID-19.

With respect to this clone: The sample carries other DNA sequences with the same CDR3. In DNA form, the CDR3 reads TGCGCCAGCAGCTTAGGGGGGGACACTGAAGCTTTCTTT. Protein sequence: CASSLGGDTEAFF. The rearrangement links TRBV5-1 to TRBJ1-1; D may be TRBD1 (6 bases). V gave up 2 bases and J gave up 3 bases, with 8 bases separating them. The CDR3 runs 13 residues. Per germline, CDR1 SGHRS and CDR2 YFSETQ.

V usage is TRBV5-1 and J usage is TRBJ2-1; D ambiguous. The CDR3 spans 16 residues. Trimming left V 0 bases short and J 0 bases short, with 10 bases between. Germline lookup yields CDR1 SGHRS and CDR2 YFSETQ. For the CDR3, the DNA is TGCGCCAGCAGCTTGGAACCGGGTAGCTCCTACAATGAGCAGTTCTTC. This encodes CASSLEPGSSYNEQFF.

This chain joins TRBV10-2 and TRBJ1-2; D ambiguous. V was trimmed by 2 bases and J by 3 bases, leaving 10 bases between them. This CDR3 is 14 amino acids long. Germline assignment: CDR1 WSHSY and CDR2 SAAADI. CDR3 in amino acids: CASSEAGGYYGYTF. Written as DNA, the CDR3 is TGCGCCAGCAGTGAGGCGGGAGGGTACTATGGCTACACCTTC.

The chain joins TRBV4-3 to TRBJ2-5; a possible D gene is TRBD2 (5 bases). Trimming cost V 0 bases and J 2 bases, with 10 bases left between them. The CDR3 extends over 15 amino acids. From germline, CDR1 is LGHNA and CDR2 YSLEER. The CDR3 here is CASSQDLTGQETQYF. As DNA, the CDR3 is TGCGCCAGCAGCCAAGATCTAACGGGACAAGAGACCCAGTACTTC.